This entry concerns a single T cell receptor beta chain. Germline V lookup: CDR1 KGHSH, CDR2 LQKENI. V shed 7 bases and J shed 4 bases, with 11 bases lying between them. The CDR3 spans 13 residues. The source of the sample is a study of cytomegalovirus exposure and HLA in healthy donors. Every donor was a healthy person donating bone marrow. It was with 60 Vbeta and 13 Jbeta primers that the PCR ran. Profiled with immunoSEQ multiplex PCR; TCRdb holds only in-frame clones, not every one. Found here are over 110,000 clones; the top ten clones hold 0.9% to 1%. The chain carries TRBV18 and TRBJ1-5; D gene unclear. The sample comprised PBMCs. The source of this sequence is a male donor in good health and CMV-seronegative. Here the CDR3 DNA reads TGTGCCAGCTTCTCAGGTTCTAATCAGCCCCAGCATTTT. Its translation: CASFSGSNQPQHF.